Sequencing of this T cell receptor (beta chain) was carried out in a study of T cell responses to AZD1222 COVID-19 vaccine. A remark on this clone: Its cognate antigen is unknown.

Study-wide findings and caveats: Reports indicate that nearly half of spike-specific TCRs are directed at unmutated variant regions. It should be noted that donors were predominantly white British and more often female, and clonal diversity was possibly underestimated. The study sampled repertoires only after the peak T cell response.

Only in-frame clones appear in the TCRdb table, and some are missing; sequencing was by immunoSEQ multiplex PCR. The table records about 190,000 clones, 80% to 95% of them present only once. This receptor was obtained from an adult in good health. The sequences come from peripheral blood, collected on day 0 of AZD1222 vaccination.

The chain's CDR3 is CSAEWLGAGYTF. The CDR3, as DNA: TGCAGCGCCGAATGGCTAGGCGCGGGCTACACCTTC. The rearrangement uses TRBV29-1 and TRBJ1-2, with unresolved D. The CDR3 sequence is 12 residues long. CDR1 SQVTM and CDR2 ANQGSEA come from the germline V gene. Trimming shortened V by 7 bases and J by 8 bases, and 17 bases separated the two germline ends.